A selection of T cell receptor beta chains follows, all from one sample in a study of OX40 agonist ivuxolimab in advanced cancers. Using immunoSEQ multiplex PCR, the repertoire was profiled, and TCRdb retains in-frame clones only, with some absent. The sample yields around 68,000 clones, 70% to 90% seen once. The sample was CD4+ or CD8+ T cells sorted from blood, taken in a trial of the OX40 agonist ivuxolimab. These receptors originate from an adult with an advanced solid tumor such as melanoma, head and neck, liver or kidney cancer. The CDR3 runs from the conserved cysteine through the conserved F or W. Each record gives: D gene, CDR3 length, J gene, clone size, V gene, CDR3 protein, CDR3 DNA. A D gene is named only where the DNA matches it firmly. Clone sizes are given selectively: once, few, many, or a class where the clone is expanded.

>.|17|TRBJ2-7|.|TRBV19
CASSPMGMGRGDYEQYF
TGTGCCAGTAGTCCTATGGGTATGGGCAGGGGGGATTACGAGCAGTACTTC
>.|13|TRBJ2-2|.|TRBV28
CASRAGKTGELFF
TGTGCCAGCAGGGCAGGGAAGACCGGGGAGCTGTTTTTT
>TRBD2|15|TRBJ2-5|.|TRBV7-2
CASSWTSVPQETQYF
TGTGCCAGCAGCTGGACTAGCGTTCCCCAAGAGACCCAGTACTTC
>TRBD2|18|TRBJ2-7|.|TRBV5-1
CASSGGLAGGPASYEQYF
TGCGCCAGCAGCGGCGGACTAGCGGGAGGGCCAGCAAGCTACGAGCAGTACTTC
>.|14|TRBJ2-1|few|TRBV18
CASSPRTDHNEQFF
TGTGCCAGCTCACCAAGGACAGACCACAATGAGCAGTTCTTC
>.|15|TRBJ1-3|.|TRBV7-9
CASSLDWSSGNTIYF
TGTGCCAGCAGCTTAGATTGGAGCTCTGGAAACACCATATATTTT
>.|14|TRBJ2-1|.|TRBV6-1
CASTRGFSYNEQFF
TGTGCCAGCACCCGAGGGTTCTCCTACAATGAGCAGTTCTTC
>TRBD1|14|TRBJ1-4|.|TRBV30
CAWSRGTGNEKLFF
TGTGCCTGGAGTCGAGGGACAGGGAATGAAAAACTGTTTTTT
>TRBD2|16|TRBJ2-2|once|TRBV18
CASSPLAGVDTGELFF
TGTGCCAGCTCACCTTTGGCGGGAGTGGACACCGGGGAGCTGTTTTTT
>TRBD2|16|TRBJ2-7|.|TRBV6-5
CASSYPGRALSYEQYF
TGTGCCAGCAGTTACCCCGGGAGGGCCCTCTCCTACGAGCAGTACTTC
>TRBD1|14|TRBJ1-3|.|TRBV6-1
CASKQGEAGNTIYF
TGTGCCAGCAAACAGGGGGAGGCTGGAAACACCATATATTTT
>.|15|TRBJ2-3|few|TRBV7-2
CASRRAGSGGDTQYF
TGTGCCAGCAGGCGGGCGGGATCTGGGGGAGATACGCAGTATTTT
>.|11|TRBJ2-7|.|TRBV20-1
CSAGGLGEQYF
TGCAGTGCTGGGGGTCTCGGCGAGCAGTACTTC
>.|16|TRBJ1-1|once|TRBV11-2
CASTHHGERKNTEAFF
TGTGCCAGCACCCACCACGGGGAGCGGAAGAACACTGAAGCTTTCTTT
>TRBD1|13|TRBJ2-7|.|TRBV27
CASSLSAGGEQYF
TGTGCCAGCAGTTTATCGGCAGGGGGCGAGCAGTACTTC
>TRBD2|15|TRBJ2-1|.|TRBV28
CASSSTSGLAGVGFF
TGTGCCAGCAGTTCCACCTCGGGACTAGCGGGAGTCGGGTTCTTC
>TRBD1|13|TRBJ1-4|.|TRBV5-1
CASRTGPREKLFF
TGCGCCAGCAGGACAGGGCCCAGGGAAAAACTGTTTTTT
>.|16|TRBJ1-5|.|TRBV6-6
CASSFGPPADDQPQHF
TGTGCCAGCAGTTTCGGGCCACCCGCCGACGATCAGCCCCAGCATTTT
>TRBD2|15|TRBJ2-1|.|TRBV6-1
CASTPSREPMHEQFF
TGTGCCAGCACTCCTTCGCGGGAGCCGATGCATGAGCAGTTCTTC
>.|13|TRBJ1-5|.|TRBV5-1
CASSLGANQPQHF
TGCGCCAGCAGCTTGGGGGCAAATCAGCCCCAGCATTTT
>TRBD1|16|TRBJ1-4|.|TRBV27
CASGRDRAATNEKLFF
TGTGCCAGCGGCCGGGACAGGGCCGCAACTAATGAAAAACTGTTTTTT
>TRBD2|18|TRBJ2-1|.|TRBV7-9
CASSTPPGLAGGPNEQFF
TGTGCCAGCAGCACCCCCCCGGGACTAGCGGGAGGCCCCAATGAGCAGTTCTTC
>TRBD1|14|TRBJ2-7|.|TRBV7-8
CASRATGFVSEQYF
TGTGCCAGCAGGGCGACAGGGTTCGTATCCGAGCAGTACTTC
>.|14|TRBJ2-3|.|TRBV5-1
CASGDSGITDTQYF
TGCGCCAGCGGGGACAGCGGGATCACAGATACGCAGTATTTT
>.|14|TRBJ1-2|once|TRBV18
CASSPRGQDYGYTF
TGTGCCAGCTCCCCTCGGGGTCAAGACTATGGCTACACCTTC
>.|12|TRBJ1-2|.|TRBV7-9
CASSLELRGYTF
TGTGCCAGCAGCTTAGAGCTCCGTGGCTACACCTTC
>.|18|TRBJ2-7|.|TRBV7-6
CASSLSYVGDGNSYEQYF
TGTGCCAGCAGCTTATCTTACGTAGGGGACGGGAACTCCTACGAGCAGTACTTC
>TRBD1|18|TRBJ1-2|.|TRBV23-1
CASSPRWDRKTRKYGYTF
TGCGCCAGCAGTCCCAGATGGGACAGGAAGACACGTAAATATGGCTACACCTTC
>TRBD1|12|TRBJ2-7|once|TRBV6-1
CASRTGGREQYF
TGTGCCAGCAGAACAGGGGGCAGGGAGCAGTACTTC
>TRBD2|17|TRBJ2-3|once|TRBV5-1
CASSPGTSSSSTDTQYF
TGCGCCAGCAGCCCAGGGACTAGCTCTTCTAGCACAGATACGCAGTATTTT
>.|14|TRBJ2-1|.|TRBV6-1
CASSDRDSYNEQFF
TGTGCCAGCAGTGATAGGGACTCGTACAATGAGCAGTTCTTC
>.|15|TRBJ1-3|.|TRBV6-5
CASSPGRFSGNTIYF
TGTGCCAGCAGCCCTGGACGGTTCTCTGGAAACACCATATATTTT
>TRBD2|15|TRBJ2-5|.|TRBV30
CAWRSAGGPKETQYF
TGTGCCTGGAGGTCGGCGGGAGGGCCAAAAGAGACCCAGTACTTC
>.|18|TRBJ2-6|.|TRBV5-1
CASSFGDKPDSGANVLTF
TGCGCCAGCAGCTTTGGTGACAAGCCTGACTCTGGGGCCAACGTCCTGACTTTC
>.|15|TRBJ2-4|.|TRBV5-6
CASSLGAGAKNIQYF
TGTGCCAGCAGCTTGGGGGCGGGTGCCAAAAACATTCAGTACTTC
>TRBD2|16|TRBJ2-7|.|TRBV11-2
CASSYSGLAGAGEQYF
TGTGCCAGCAGCTATTCGGGACTAGCGGGAGCGGGTGAGCAGTACTTC
>TRBD2|14|TRBJ2-5|once|TRBV7-9
CASSLFGGQETQYF
TGTGCCAGCAGCTTATTCGGGGGGCAAGAGACCCAGTACTTC